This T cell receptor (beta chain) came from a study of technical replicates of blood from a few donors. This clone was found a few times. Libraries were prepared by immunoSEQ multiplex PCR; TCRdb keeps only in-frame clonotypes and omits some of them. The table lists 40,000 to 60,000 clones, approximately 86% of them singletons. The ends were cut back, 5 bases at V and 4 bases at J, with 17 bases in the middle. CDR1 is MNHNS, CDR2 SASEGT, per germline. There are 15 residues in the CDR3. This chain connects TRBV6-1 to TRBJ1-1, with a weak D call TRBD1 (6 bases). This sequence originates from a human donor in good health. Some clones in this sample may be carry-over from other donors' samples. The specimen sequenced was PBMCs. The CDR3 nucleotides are TGTGCCAGCAGTCCGAAAGGGGCCAGGGGCACTGAAGCTTTCTTT. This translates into CASSPKGARGTEAFF.